The clone carrying this TCR beta chain was recorded at least ten times. What it binds is unknown. These data come from a study of spatial heterogeneity in lung cancer. Across the study: The library had UMIs, and each TCR and UMI pair averaged more than ten raw reads.

One entry per CDR3 protein results from TCRdb running MiXCR on the 5' RACE reads. The sample comprises roughly 25,000 distinct CDR3 sequences, around 13% of which are singletons, and about 25% rests with the top ten. V lost 1 base and J 6 bases, leaving 17 bases between the germline ends. This CDR3 contains 16 residues. CDR1 and CDR2 (germline): KGHSH, LQKENI. Documented time point: sample taken at primary tumor resection. Extraction of whole RNA from tumor, nontumor lung or frozen PBMC preceded unsorted sequencing. Findings and limits, study-wide: Compared with follow-up, resection was when ubiquitous expanded tumor TCRs appeared in blood more.

The clonotype was recovered from a female donor with early-stage non-small cell lung cancer. Material: PBMCs, obtained at surgery. The V call is TRBV18, the J call TRBJ2-3, with unresolved D. The CDR3: CASSPRLGRPVDTQYF. DNA of the CDR3: TGTGCCAGCTCACCACGGCTGGGCAGGCCAGTGGATACGCAGTATTTT.